The source of this T cell receptor beta chain is a study of blood T cell repertoires in COVID-19. Across the whole study: T cells, B-cell-depleted T cells, or PBMCs supplied cDNA or gDNA.

This CDR3 comprises 15 residues. The trim removed 1 base at V and 2 bases at J, leaving 4 bases unmatched. Germline V CDR1 and CDR2: SGHRS, YFSETQ. Methods used by the authors: Reference gene primer amplification yielded estimated nucleated cell counts. The repertoire was sequenced with immunoSEQ multiplex PCR; TCRdb's copy has only in-frame clones and lacks some. Clone size and V and J calls were adopted from that table, with D and trimming inferred from the DNA. The sample contains some 260,000 clones, 85% to 90% of which appear only once. Donors of Cohort 3 who recovered were those that had two negative PCRs, clearance, or symptom resolution.

The sequencing input was PBMCs or T cells enriched from blood (not recorded which). V gene TRBV5-1 combines with J gene TRBJ2-3; TRBD1 matches at 7 bases. The sequence came from a man aged 35-49 years who had recovered from COVID-19. CDR3 loop: CASSLTGTDTDTQYF. As DNA, the CDR3 is TGCGCCAGCAGCTTGACCGGGACAGACACAGATACGCAGTATTTT.